The 16 T cell receptor beta chains given below trace back to one sample, sequenced in a study of T cell responses to AZD1222 COVID-19 vaccine. Sequenced by immunoSEQ multiplex PCR; TCRdb stores in-frame clones only, minus some. The sample gives roughly 130,000 clones, roughly 92% of which show up once; more than 0.95% is in the top ten. The specimen comprised peripheral blood, sampled 28 days after the second AZD1222 dose. The receptors come from an adult who received the AZD1222 COVID-19 vaccine.

This sequence joins TRBV6-5 and TRBJ2-1; D is ambiguous. The CDR3 length is 16 residues. The V and J ends lost 0 bases and 0 bases respectively, with 9 bases between them. Germline V lookup: CDR1 MNHEY, CDR2 SVGAGI. Here the CDR3 reads CASSYSSWGSYNEQFF. The CDR3 DNA sequence: TGTGCCAGCAGTTACTCGAGTTGGGGCTCCTACAATGAGCAGTTCTTC.

J is TRBJ2-4 and V is TRBV11-3, with D unclear. Germline CDR1 SGHNT, CDR2 YENEEA. This CDR3 is built from 14 residues. V was clipped by 2 bases and J by 1 base, with 6 bases between them. The CDR3: CASSLPSAKNIQYF. CDR3 sequence (DNA): TGTGCCAGCAGCTTACCTTCGGCCAAAAACATTCAGTACTTC.

The genes are TRBV6-6 and TRBJ2-7; 7 positions agree with TRBD2. After removal of 2 bases from V and 3 bases from J, the junction contained 4 bases not matched to a gene. Germline-derived CDR1 and CDR2 are MNHNY and SVGAGI (reference sequence). The CDR3 runs 14 residues. The DNA for the CDR3 is TGTGCCAGCAGTTACGGGACGGGAGGCTACGAGCAGTACTTC. This codes for CASSYGTGGYEQYF.

The V and J genes are TRBV5-8 and TRBJ1-5; D is undetermined. CDR1 SGHTS and CDR2 YDEGEE come from the germline V gene. The V end lost 0 bases, the J end lost 6 bases, and 7 bases lay between the germline ends. There are 13 residues in the CDR3. The CDR3 sequence: CASSLGNFQPQHF. The DNA of the CDR3 is TGTGCCAGCAGCTTGGGTAATTTTCAGCCCCAGCATTTT.

The V call is TRBV30, the J call TRBJ2-7, with 7 bases lining up with TRBD2. Germline V gene data show CDR1 as GTSNPN and CDR2 as SVGIG (reference sequence). The CDR3 consists of 12 residues. The J segment lost 2 bases and the V segment lost 7 bases, leaving 5 bases of the junction unmatched. CDR3 sequence (DNA): TGTGCCTTCACGCGGGGGACCTACGAGCAGTACTTC. Translating it yields CAFTRGTYEQYF.

The chain recombines TRBV18 with TRBJ2-1; D remains unclear. Germline V lookup: CDR1 KGHSH, CDR2 LQKENI. The V and J ends lost 3 bases and 5 bases respectively, with 8 bases between them. CDR3 length: 13 residues. This CDR3 reads CASSPTRHNEQFF. The CDR3 DNA reads TGTGCCAGCTCACCGACCCGCCACAATGAGCAGTTCTTC.

This chain joins TRBV11-3 and TRBJ1-1, with 7 nucleotides matching TRBD1. Per the germline V gene, CDR1 is SGHNT and CDR2 is YENEEA. CDR3 length: 14 amino acids. After removal of 5 bases from V and 0 bases from J, the junction contained 3 bases not matched to a gene. CDR3 nucleotides: TGTGCCAGCAGCCCGGACAGGCTGAACACTGAAGCTTTCTTT. This sequence encodes CASSPDRLNTEAFF.

The chain joins TRBV29-1 to TRBJ2-7; 8 bases are shared with TRBD2. CDR3 length: 13 residues. V lost 4 bases to trimming and J lost 6 bases; unmatched junction nucleotides: 8. Germline CDR1 SQVTM, CDR2 ANQGSEA. CDR3 amino acids: CSVGPSGFLEQYF. CDR3 DNA: TGCAGCGTTGGTCCTAGCGGGTTTCTCGAGCAGTACTTC.

V usage is TRBV28 and J usage is TRBJ1-2; D remains ambiguous. The V end lost 6 bases, the J end lost 7 bases, and 12 bases lay between the germline ends. The CDR3 is 12 residues long. The germline gives CDR1 MDHEN, CDR2 SYDVKM. DNA for the CDR3: TGTGCCAGCAGAGTAGGGTTCCGTGGCTACACCTTC. Encoded protein: CASRVGFRGYTF.

This chain links TRBV2 with TRBJ1-2; D ambiguous. Per the germline V gene, CDR1 is SNHLY and CDR2 is FYNNEI. V lost 2 bases, J lost 9 bases, and 16 bases lay in between. The CDR3 totals 14 residues. CDR3 loop: CASSEMGWDGSYTF. CDR3 sequence (DNA): TGTGCCAGCAGTGAAATGGGGTGGGATGGTAGCTACACCTTC.

The V call is TRBV3-1 (or the pseudogene TRBV3-2), the J call TRBJ2-1; 8 bases align to TRBD1. From germline, CDR1 is LGHDT and CDR2 YNNKEL (reference sequence). V shed 6 bases and J 9 bases; nucleotides not matched to a gene: 16. CDR3 length: 16 residues. The chain's CDR3 is CASSLSNYPTGGEQFF. The CDR3 coding sequence is TGTGCCAGCAGTCTTTCCAATTATCCTACAGGGGGTGAGCAGTTCTTC.

The chain combines TRBV25-1 with TRBJ1-2; perhaps TRBD1 as D (5 bases). The CDR3 totals 11 residues. Germline V lookup: CDR1 MGHDK, CDR2 SYGVNS. Trimming stripped 4 bases from V and 10 bases from J, with 10 bases between. CDR3 residues: CASSGGSHYTF. The CDR3 DNA is TGTGCCAGCAGTGGGGGGTCCCACTACACCTTC.

This chain connects TRBV6-5 to TRBJ1-3; D is unclear. From germline, CDR1 is MNHEY and CDR2 SVGAGI. This CDR3 spans 13 amino acids. V lost 6 bases and J 1 base, leaving 7 bases between the germline ends. CDR3 protein: CASSFRSGNTIYF. As DNA, the CDR3 is TGTGCCAGCAGCTTCAGGTCTGGAAACACCATATATTTT.

This sequence joins TRBV19 and TRBJ2-3, with TRBD2 matching 8 bases. The V gene's germline CDR1 is LNHDA and CDR2 SQIVND (reference sequence). The CDR3 is 13 residues long. The J segment lost 4 bases and the V segment lost 5 bases, leaving 2 bases of the junction unmatched. The CDR3 loop reads CASSVGGADTQYF. The CDR3 nucleotides are TGTGCCAGTAGTGTCGGGGGGGCAGATACGCAGTATTTT.

The V call is TRBV6-6, the J call TRBJ1-2; no definite D call. The CDR3 is 14 residues long. Germline V gene data show CDR1 as MNHNY and CDR2 as SVGAGI (reference sequence). Between the trimmed V and J ends, which lost 7 bases and 7 bases, there was a span of 19 bases. CDR3 sequence reads: CASTYGSAESGYTF. DNA of the CDR3: TGTGCCAGCACCTACGGGTCGGCAGAGAGTGGCTACACCTTC.

The CDR3 DNA follows: TGTGCCAGTAGTATACGGACAGGGGAGGACTATGGCTACACCTTC. This codes for CASSIRTGEDYGYTF. The rearrangement uses TRBV19 and TRBJ1-2; 9 bases fit TRBD1. Germline V CDR1 and CDR2: LNHDA, SQIVND (reference sequence). Unmatched junction bases numbered 4, after V lost 2 bases and J lost 3 bases. The CDR3 is 15 residues long.